This is a list of T cell receptor beta chains from one sample in a study of quantifying T cell responses using KT2 cells. One entry per CDR3 protein, called by TCRdb with MiXCR from the UMI-ligation and nested PCR reads. The table shows 40,000 to 55,000 distinct CDR3 sequences, with approximately 10% occurring only once. Sequenced material: PBMCs spiked with cells of the T cell clone KT2. Receptors originate from a human donor. Both conserved end residues are part of each CDR3. The order of the fields is clone size, V gene, J gene, D gene, CDR3 DNA, CDR3 protein. A D gene is named only where the DNA matches it firmly. Size values are once, few and many counts, or a class for expanded clones, and some rows have none.

>many|TRBV7-9|TRBJ1-2|.
TGTGCCAGCAGCTTTTCGGGGTTCGGCTACACCTTC
CASSFSGFGYTF
>few|TRBV4-1|TRBJ1-2|.
TGCGCCAGCAGCCAAGAGGTCAGGTTCTATGGCTACACCTTC
CASSQEVRFYGYTF
>.|TRBV7-9|TRBJ1-3|TRBD1
TGTGCCAGCAGCGCACGCGTCCGATCGGACAGGACGTTATCTGGAAACACCATATATTTT
CASSARVRSDRTLSGNTIYF
>once|TRBV7-9|TRBJ1-1|.
TGTGCCAGCAGGATACGTGGGGTCGGGGACACTGAAGCTTTCTTT
CASRIRGVGDTEAFF
>few|TRBV2|TRBJ2-4|.
TGTGCCAGCGGGAGCGGGAACATTCAGTACTTC
CASGSGNIQYF
>.|TRBV7-9|TRBJ2-3|TRBD2
TGTGCCAGCAGCTTTCTCTCGCGGGGGTCTGCAGATACGCAGTATTTT
CASSFLSRGSADTQYF
>once|TRBV27|TRBJ2-3|TRBD2
TGTGCCAGCAGCCCCATAGCGGGGGGGCAAGGTACGCAGTATTTT
CASSPIAGGQGTQYF
>many|TRBV7-8|TRBJ2-1|TRBD2
TGTGCCAGCAGCTTAATACTAGCGATGACCAATGAGCAGTTCTTC
CASSLILAMTNEQFF
>many|TRBV15|TRBJ2-1|TRBD2
TGTGCCACCAGCTTAGCGGGGGCCTACAATGAGCAGTTCTTC
CATSLAGAYNEQFF
>many|TRBV23-1|TRBJ2-4|TRBD1
TGCGCCAGACTTAAGACAGGGGGCAAAAACATTCAGTACTTC
CARLKTGGKNIQYF
>.|TRBV20-1|TRBJ1-2|TRBD1
TGCAGTGCTCCCGGGACAGACTATGGCTACACCTTC
CSAPGTDYGYTF
>large|TRBV3-1|TRBJ2-6|TRBD1
TGTGCCAGCAGCCAAGGACAGGGCTCTGGGGCCAACGTCCTGACTTTC
CASSQGQGSGANVLTF
>.|TRBV7-6|TRBJ2-7|TRBD2
TGTGCCAGCAGCTTAGAGCTAGCGGGAGGCCCAACCTCCTACGAGCAGTACTTC
CASSLELAGGPTSYEQYF
>many|TRBV7-6|TRBJ2-3|.
TGTGCCAGCAGCTTAGGAGCGGCCGGGGGCACAGATACGCAGTATTTT
CASSLGAAGGTDTQYF
>many|TRBV11-2|TRBJ2-1|TRBD2
TGTGCCAGCAGCTTAGTCGCGGCTAGCGGGGGGGCAATCGGAGACAATGAGCAGTTCTTC
CASSLVAASGGAIGDNEQFF
>few|TRBV3-1|TRBJ2-1|.
TGTGCCAGCAGCCAAGTTGCGGGATTCGCCGCCGAGCAGTTCTTC
CASSQVAGFAAEQFF
>few|TRBV7-3|TRBJ1-1|TRBD1
TGTGCCAGCAGACGAGGGGGCGAAAGTCCTGAAGCTTTCTTT
CASRRGGESPEAFF
>few|TRBV6-5|TRBJ1-1|.
TGTGCCAGCAGTTATGCCCAGGGCAATGAAGCTTTCTTT
CASSYAQGNEAFF
>.|TRBV5-1|TRBJ1-1|.
TGCGCCAGCAAAGGGAACACTGAAGCTTTCTTT
CASKGNTEAFF
>.|TRBV7-8|TRBJ2-5|.
TGTGCCAGCAGCTTACACGGGGGTAGCCAAGAGACCCAGTACTTC
CASSLHGGSQETQYF
>few|TRBV29-1|TRBJ1-3|.
TGCAGCGTTCGTACCGTTCTGGAAAGCTCTGGAAACACCATATATTTT
CSVRTVLESSGNTIYF
>.|TRBV6-1|TRBJ2-1|TRBD2
TGTGCCAGCAGTCCCCTTGGGACTAGCGGAACTTACAATGAGCAGTTCTTC
CASSPLGTSGTYNEQFF
>.|TRBV2|TRBJ2-3|.
TGTGCCAGCAGAGTACAGGCGACGGTTAGCACAGATACGCAGTATTTT
CASRVQATVSTDTQYF
>.|TRBV27|TRBJ2-7|.
TGTGCCACCAGTTTAACAGGGCAAGAGCAGTACTTC
CATSLTGQEQYF
>.|TRBV2|TRBJ2-3|TRBD2
TGTGCCAGCAGAACCCGAGAGACTAGCGGAACCACAGATACGCAGTATTTT
CASRTRETSGTTDTQYF
>few|TRBV20-1|TRBJ2-7|TRBD1
TGCAGTGCTAGAGCTCTCGGGACAGAGACCTACGAGCAGTACTTC
CSARALGTETYEQYF
>.|TRBV7-3|TRBJ2-7|TRBD2
TGTGCCAGCAGCGCGGGAGCTTGGGGCGAGCAGTACTTC
CASSAGAWGEQYF
>few|TRBV20-1|TRBJ2-3|TRBD2
TGCAGTGCCCGGGACTATAGCACAGATACGCAGTATTTT
CSARDYSTDTQYF
>few|TRBV7-2|TRBJ1-2|.
TGTGCCAGCAGCTCTGGCGTCGGAGGAGGGTCAAATGGCTACACCTTC
CASSSGVGGGSNGYTF
>few|TRBV6-5|TRBJ1-6|.
TGTGCCAGCAGTTACTCTGAGGACTCTGGTTCACCCCTCCACTTT
CASSYSEDSGSPLHF
>.|TRBV20-1|TRBJ1-2|.
TGCAGTGCGGACCCCTTAGGGGGGGGTCGGGGTTATGGCTACACCTTC
CSADPLGGGRGYGYTF
>medium-sized|TRBV5-6|TRBJ2-7|.
TGTGCCAGCAGCCCCGGTGACCTGGGGTACGAGCAGTACTTC
CASSPGDLGYEQYF
>many|TRBV12-3/TRBV12-4|TRBJ2-2|TRBD2
TGTGCCAGCAGTTCGGGACTAATTTCAGGGGAGCTGTTTTTT
CASSSGLISGELFF